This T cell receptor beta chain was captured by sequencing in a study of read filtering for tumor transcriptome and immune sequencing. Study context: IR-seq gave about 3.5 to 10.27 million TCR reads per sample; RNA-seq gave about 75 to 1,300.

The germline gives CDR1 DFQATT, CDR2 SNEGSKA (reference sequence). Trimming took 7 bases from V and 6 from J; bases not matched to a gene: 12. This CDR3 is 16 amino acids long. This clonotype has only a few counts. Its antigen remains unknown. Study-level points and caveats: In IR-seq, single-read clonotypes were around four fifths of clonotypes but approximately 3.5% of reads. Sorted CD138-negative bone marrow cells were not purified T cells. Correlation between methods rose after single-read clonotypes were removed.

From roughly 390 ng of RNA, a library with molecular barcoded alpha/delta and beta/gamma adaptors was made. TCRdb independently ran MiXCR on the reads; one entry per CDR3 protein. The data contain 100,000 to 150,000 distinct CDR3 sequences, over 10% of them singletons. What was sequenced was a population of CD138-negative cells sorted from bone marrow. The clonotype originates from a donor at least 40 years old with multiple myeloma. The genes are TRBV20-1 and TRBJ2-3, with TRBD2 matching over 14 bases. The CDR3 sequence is CSVRSGLAGAGDTQYF. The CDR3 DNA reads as TGCAGTGTTCGTTCGGGACTAGCGGGGGCAGGGGATACGCAGTATTTT.